This is a list of T cell receptor beta chains from one sample in a study of T-cell reconstitution after alpha-beta-depleted transplantation in children. TCRdb re-called the PCR reads with MiXCR, one entry per CDR3 protein. The sample lists approximately 520,000 distinct CDR3 sequences, about an eighth occurring once. Sample: PBMCs, mostly from graft donor cells, taken 180 days after TCRalphabeta/CD19-depleted stem cell transplant. These receptors came from a female patient aged 2 to 10 who had a stem cell transplant for aplastic anemia, so the T cells may come from the graft donor. Both conserved end residues are part of each CDR3. D genes are given only for firm matches. For some rows the clone size is stated as once, few or many, or as a class when expanded; others skip it.

cdr3_length d_call j_call v_call clone_size cdr3_aa cdr3_nt
16 TRBD2 TRBJ2-1 TRBV6-1 few CASALPGLAIPHEQFF TGTGCCAGCGCCCTGCCGGGACTAGCGATTCCCCATGAGCAGTTCTTC
18 TRBD1 TRBJ1-4 TRBV9 - CASSRSTTGNSGDEKLFF TGTGCCAGCAGCAGGTCCACGACAGGGAACTCAGGAGATGAAAAACTGTTTTTT
15 TRBD1 TRBJ1-1 TRBV6-2/TRBV6-3 - CASSHTGTGIGEAFF TGTGCCAGCAGTCATACCGGGACAGGGATTGGTGAAGCTTTCTTT
15 - TRBJ2-5 TRBV15 - CATSEDGGSKETQYF TGTGCCACCAGCGAGGACGGCGGTTCAAAAGAGACCCAGTACTTC
13 - TRBJ1-5 TRBV29-1 few CSVGQAGNQPQHF TGCAGCGTTGGACAGGCCGGGAATCAGCCCCAGCATTTT
13 - TRBJ1-2 TRBV5-1 few CASSGRPNYGYTF TGCGCCAGCAGCGGGCGACCTAACTATGGCTACACCTTC
14 TRBD2 TRBJ2-7 TRBV20-1 few CSARSLAGLIEQYF TGCAGTGCTAGAAGTCTAGCGGGACTAATTGAGCAGTACTTC
17 TRBD2 TRBJ2-1 TRBV7-7 - CASSLGASGLAGNEQFF TGTGCCAGCAGCCTAGGAGCTAGCGGGCTCGCCGGGAATGAGCAGTTCTTC
14 TRBD2 TRBJ2-7 TRBV20-1 - CSARISGISYEQYF TGCAGTGCTAGGATTAGCGGGATATCCTACGAGCAGTACTTC
18 - TRBJ1-5 TRBV28 many CASSYGSVGFNSNQPQHF TGTGCCAGCAGCTACGGGTCCGTGGGGTTTAATAGCAATCAGCCCCAGCATTTT
17 - TRBJ2-2 TRBV5-1 many CASSLAPTSLNTGELFF TGCGCCAGCAGCTTGGCCCCAACTAGCCTGAACACCGGGGAGCTGTTTTTT
15 TRBD1 TRBJ2-7 TRBV20-1 - CSARDAGTGLREQYF TGCAGTGCTAGAGACGCCGGGACAGGGCTACGAGAGCAGTACTTC
15 TRBD1 TRBJ2-7 TRBV7-2 few CASSLAGTGRDEQYF TGTGCCAGCAGCTTAGCTGGGACAGGGCGCGACGAGCAGTACTTC
11 - TRBJ1-1 TRBV7-9 few CASSPTKEAFF TGTGCCAGCAGCCCGACAAAGGAAGCTTTCTTT
15 - TRBJ2-5 TRBV15 few CATSREGTHQETQYF TGTGCCACCAGCAGAGAAGGGACCCACCAAGAGACCCAGTACTTC
15 TRBD2 TRBJ2-3 TRBV7-2 - CASSLEVAGTDTQYF TGTGCCAGCAGCTTAGAAGTAGCGGGAACAGATACGCAGTATTTT
18 TRBD2 TRBJ2-3 TRBV4-3 - CASSQVLGLAGVGDTQYF TGCGCCAGCAGCCAAGTTCTTGGACTAGCGGGAGTAGGAGATACGCAGTATTTT
17 TRBD2 TRBJ2-1 TRBV15 few CATSSRLAGQSYNEQFF TGTGCCACCAGCAGTCGGCTAGCGGGGCAGTCCTACAATGAGCAGTTCTTC
14 - TRBJ1-2 TRBV7-2 - CASSLPQGIYGYTF TGTGCCAGCAGCTTACCCCAGGGAATCTATGGCTACACCTTC
15 TRBD2 TRBJ2-2 TRBV7-2 - CASSQSGIPDRELFF TGTGCCAGCAGCCAAAGCGGGATACCCGACCGGGAGCTGTTTTTT